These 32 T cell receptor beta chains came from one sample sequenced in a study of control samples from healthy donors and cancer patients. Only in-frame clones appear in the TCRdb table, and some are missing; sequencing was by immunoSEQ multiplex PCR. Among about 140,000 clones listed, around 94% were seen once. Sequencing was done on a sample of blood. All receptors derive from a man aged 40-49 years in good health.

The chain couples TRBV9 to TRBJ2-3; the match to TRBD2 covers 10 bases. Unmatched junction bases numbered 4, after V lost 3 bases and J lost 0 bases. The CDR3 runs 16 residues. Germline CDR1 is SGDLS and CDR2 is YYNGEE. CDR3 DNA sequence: TGTGCCAGCAGCGACCGGACTAGCGGTAGCACAGATACGCAGTATTTT. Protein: CASSDRTSGSTDTQYF.

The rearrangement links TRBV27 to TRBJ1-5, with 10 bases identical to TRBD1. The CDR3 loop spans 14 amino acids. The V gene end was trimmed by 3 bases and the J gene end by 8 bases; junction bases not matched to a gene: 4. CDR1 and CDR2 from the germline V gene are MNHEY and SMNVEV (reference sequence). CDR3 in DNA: TGTGCCAGCAGTTTCTGGGACAGGGGAGAGCCCCAGCATTTT. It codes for CASSFWDRGEPQHF.

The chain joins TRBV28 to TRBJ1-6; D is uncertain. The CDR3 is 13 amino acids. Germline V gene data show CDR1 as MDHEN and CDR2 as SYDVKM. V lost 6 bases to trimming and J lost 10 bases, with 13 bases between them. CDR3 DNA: TGTGCCAGCAGCCTCAGGACTGGGTCACCCCTCCACTTT. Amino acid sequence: CASSLRTGSPLHF.

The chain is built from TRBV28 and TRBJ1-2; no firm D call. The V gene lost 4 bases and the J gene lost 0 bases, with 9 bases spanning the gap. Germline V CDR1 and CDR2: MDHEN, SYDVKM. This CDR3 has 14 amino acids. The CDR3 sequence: CASSSLGTNYGYTF. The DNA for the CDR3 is TGTGCCAGCAGTTCGCTGGGAACTAACTATGGCTACACCTTC.

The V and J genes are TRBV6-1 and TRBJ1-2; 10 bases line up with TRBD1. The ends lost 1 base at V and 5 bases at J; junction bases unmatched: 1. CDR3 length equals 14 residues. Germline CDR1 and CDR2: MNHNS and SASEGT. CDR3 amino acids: CASSEGDRGYGYTF. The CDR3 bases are TGTGCCAGCAGTGAAGGGGACAGGGGTTATGGCTACACCTTC.

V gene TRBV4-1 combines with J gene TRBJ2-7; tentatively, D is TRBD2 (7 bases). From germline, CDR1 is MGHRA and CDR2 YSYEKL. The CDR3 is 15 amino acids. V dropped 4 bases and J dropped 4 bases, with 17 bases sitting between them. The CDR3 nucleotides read TGCGCCAGCAGCCTGATTGGGGGGGGGCTGTACGAGCAGTACTTC. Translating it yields CASSLIGGGLYEQYF.

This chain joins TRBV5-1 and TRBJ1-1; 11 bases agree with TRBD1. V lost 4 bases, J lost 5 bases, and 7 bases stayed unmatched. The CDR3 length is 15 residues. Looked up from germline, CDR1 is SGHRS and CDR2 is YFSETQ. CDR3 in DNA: TGCGCCAGCAGCAAAGGGACAGGGGGGATAACTGAAGCTTTCTTT. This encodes CASSKGTGGITEAFF.

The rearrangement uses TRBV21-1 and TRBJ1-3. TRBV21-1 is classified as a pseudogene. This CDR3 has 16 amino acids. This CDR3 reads CASSPRPYRPRDTIYF. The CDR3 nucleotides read TGTGCCAGCAGCCCCAGGCCGTACAGGCCGAGGGACACCATATATTTT.

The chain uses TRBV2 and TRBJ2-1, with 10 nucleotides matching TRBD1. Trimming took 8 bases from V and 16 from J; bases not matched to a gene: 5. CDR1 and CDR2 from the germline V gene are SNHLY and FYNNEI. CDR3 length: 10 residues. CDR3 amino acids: CASPDRGVFF. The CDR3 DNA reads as TGTGCCAGCCCGGACAGGGGGGTTTTCTTC.

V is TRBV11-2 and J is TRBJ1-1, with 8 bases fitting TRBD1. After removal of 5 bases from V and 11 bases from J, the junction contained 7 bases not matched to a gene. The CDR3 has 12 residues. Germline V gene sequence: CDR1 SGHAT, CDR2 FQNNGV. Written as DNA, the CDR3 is TGTGCCAGCAGCCTTACAGGGGACAGGGCTTTCTTT. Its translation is CASSLTGDRAFF.

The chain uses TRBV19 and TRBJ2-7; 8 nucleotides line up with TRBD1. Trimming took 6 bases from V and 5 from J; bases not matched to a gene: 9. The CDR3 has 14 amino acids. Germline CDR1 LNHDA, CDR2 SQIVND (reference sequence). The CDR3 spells CASSLPGTGDEQYF. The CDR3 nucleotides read TGTGCCAGTAGCCTTCCGGGGACAGGAGACGAGCAGTACTTC.

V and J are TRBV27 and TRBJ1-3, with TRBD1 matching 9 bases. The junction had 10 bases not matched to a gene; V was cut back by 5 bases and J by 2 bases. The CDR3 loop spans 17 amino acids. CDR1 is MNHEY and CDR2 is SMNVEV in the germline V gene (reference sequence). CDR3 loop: CASSRSRQGVTGNTIYF. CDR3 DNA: TGTGCCAGCAGTCGCAGCCGACAGGGGGTAACTGGAAACACCATATATTTT.

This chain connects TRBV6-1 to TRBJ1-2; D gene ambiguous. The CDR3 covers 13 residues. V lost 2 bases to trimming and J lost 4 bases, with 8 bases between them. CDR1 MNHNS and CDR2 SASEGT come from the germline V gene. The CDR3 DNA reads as TGTGCCAGCAGTGAAACCCTTAGCTATGGCTACACCTTC. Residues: CASSETLSYGYTF.

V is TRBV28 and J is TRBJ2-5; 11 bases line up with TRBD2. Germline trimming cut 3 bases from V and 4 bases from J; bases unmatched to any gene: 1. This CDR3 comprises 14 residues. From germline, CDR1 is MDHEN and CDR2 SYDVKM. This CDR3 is CASSFSGRGETQYF. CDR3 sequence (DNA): TGTGCCAGCAGTTTTAGCGGGAGGGGAGAGACCCAGTACTTC.

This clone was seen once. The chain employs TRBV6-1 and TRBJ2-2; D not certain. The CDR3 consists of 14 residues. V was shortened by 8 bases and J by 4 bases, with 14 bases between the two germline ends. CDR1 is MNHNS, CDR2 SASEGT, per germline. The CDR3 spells CASEALSITGELFF. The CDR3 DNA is TGTGCCAGCGAAGCCCTCAGTATCACCGGGGAGCTGTTTTTT.

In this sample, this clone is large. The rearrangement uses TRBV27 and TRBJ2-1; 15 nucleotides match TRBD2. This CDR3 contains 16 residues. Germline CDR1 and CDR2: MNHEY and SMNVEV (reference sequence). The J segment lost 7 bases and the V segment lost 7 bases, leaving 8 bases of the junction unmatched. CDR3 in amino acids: CASKLSGTSGRNEQFF. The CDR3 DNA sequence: TGTGCCAGCAAATTATCCGGGACTAGCGGGAGGAATGAGCAGTTCTTC.

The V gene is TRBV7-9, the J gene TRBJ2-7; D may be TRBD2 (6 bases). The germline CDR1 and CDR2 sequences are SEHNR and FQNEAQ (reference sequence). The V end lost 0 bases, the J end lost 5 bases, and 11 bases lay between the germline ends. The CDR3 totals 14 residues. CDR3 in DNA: TGTGCCAGCAGCTTAGCGGGTTCGGGGGACGAGCAGTACTTC. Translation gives CASSLAGSGDEQYF.

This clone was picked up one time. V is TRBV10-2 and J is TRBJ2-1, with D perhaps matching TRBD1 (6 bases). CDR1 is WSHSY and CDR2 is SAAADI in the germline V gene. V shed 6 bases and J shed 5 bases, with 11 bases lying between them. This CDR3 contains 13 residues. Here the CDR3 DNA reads TGCGCCAGCAGCATTGGACAGCACAATGAGCAGTTCTTC. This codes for CASSIGQHNEQFF.

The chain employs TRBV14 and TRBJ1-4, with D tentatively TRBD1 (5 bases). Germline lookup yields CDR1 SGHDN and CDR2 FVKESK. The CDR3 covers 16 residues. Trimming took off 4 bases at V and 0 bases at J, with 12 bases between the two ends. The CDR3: CASSLGTGPTNEKLFF. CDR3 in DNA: TGTGCCAGCAGCCTCGGGACCGGACCAACTAATGAAAAACTGTTTTTT.

The CDR3 nucleotides read TGTGCCAGCAGCGCGCTACCGGGACTAGCGGGGATGAACACCGGGGAGCTGTTTTTT. Translation gives CASSALPGLAGMNTGELFF. The chain is built from TRBV9 and TRBJ2-2; TRBD2 matches at 13 bases. Germline values: CDR1 SGDLS, CDR2 YYNGEE. The CDR3 has 19 amino acids. Losses at the gene ends were 3 bases for V and 1 base for J; bases not matched to a gene: 9.

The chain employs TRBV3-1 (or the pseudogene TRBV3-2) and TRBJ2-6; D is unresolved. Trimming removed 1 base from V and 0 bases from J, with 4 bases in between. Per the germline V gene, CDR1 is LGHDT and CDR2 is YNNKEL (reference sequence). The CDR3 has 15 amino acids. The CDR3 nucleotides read TGTGCCAGCAGCCAAGGGGTCTCTGGGGCCAACGTCCTGACTTTC. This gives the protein CASSQGVSGANVLTF.

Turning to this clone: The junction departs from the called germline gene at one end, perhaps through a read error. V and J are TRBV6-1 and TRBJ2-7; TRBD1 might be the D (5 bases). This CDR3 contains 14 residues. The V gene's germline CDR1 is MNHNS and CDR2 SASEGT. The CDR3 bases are TGTGCCAGCAGTGAAGCGCTATGGGGCGGCCTACTAAGTTTC. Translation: CASSEALWGGLLSF.

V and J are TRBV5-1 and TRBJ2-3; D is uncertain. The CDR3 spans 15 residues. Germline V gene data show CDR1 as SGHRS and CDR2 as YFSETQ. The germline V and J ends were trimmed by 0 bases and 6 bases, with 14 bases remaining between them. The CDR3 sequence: CASSLGSLPTDTQYF. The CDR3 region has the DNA TGCGCCAGCAGCTTGGGTTCCCTTCCTACGGATACGCAGTATTTT.

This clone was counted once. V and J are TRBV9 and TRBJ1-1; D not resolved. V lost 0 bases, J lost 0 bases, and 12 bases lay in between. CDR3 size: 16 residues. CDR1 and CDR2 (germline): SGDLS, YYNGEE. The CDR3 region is CASSVDFTLLNTEAFF. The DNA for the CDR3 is TGTGCCAGCAGCGTAGATTTCACCCTACTGAACACTGAAGCTTTCTTT.

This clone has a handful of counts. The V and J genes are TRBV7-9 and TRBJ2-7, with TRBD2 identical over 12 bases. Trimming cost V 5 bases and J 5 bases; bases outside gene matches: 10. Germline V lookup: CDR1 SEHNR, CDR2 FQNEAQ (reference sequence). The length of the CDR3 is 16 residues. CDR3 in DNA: TGTGCCAGCAGCCCGTACGAGACTAGCGGGAGACACGAGCAGTACTTC. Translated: CASSPYETSGRHEQYF.

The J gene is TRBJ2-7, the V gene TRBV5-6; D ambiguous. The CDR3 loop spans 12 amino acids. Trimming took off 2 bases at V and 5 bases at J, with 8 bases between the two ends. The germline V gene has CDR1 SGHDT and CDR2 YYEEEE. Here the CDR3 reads CASSFFDNEQYF. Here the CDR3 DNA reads TGTGCCAGCAGCTTCTTCGATAACGAGCAGTACTTC.

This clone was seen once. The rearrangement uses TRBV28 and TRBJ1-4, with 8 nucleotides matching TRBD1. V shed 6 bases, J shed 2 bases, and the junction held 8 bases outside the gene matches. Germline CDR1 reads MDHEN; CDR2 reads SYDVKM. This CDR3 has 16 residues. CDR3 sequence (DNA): TGTGCCAGCAGACCGGACAGGGTTCGGACTAATGAAAAACTGTTTTTT. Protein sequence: CASRPDRVRTNEKLFF. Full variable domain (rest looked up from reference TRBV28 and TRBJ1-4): DVKVTQSSRYLVKRTGEKVFLECVQDMDHENMFWYRQDPGLGLRLIYFSYDVKMKEKGDIPEGYSVSREKKERFSLILESASTNQTSMYLCASRPDRVRTNEKLFFGSGTQLSVL.

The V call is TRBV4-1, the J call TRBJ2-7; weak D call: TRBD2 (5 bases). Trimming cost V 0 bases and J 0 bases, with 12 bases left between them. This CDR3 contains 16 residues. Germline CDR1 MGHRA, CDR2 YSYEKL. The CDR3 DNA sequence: TGCGCCAGCAGCCAAGAGAAGGACTTGGCCTCCTACGAGCAGTACTTC. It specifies CASSQEKDLASYEQYF.

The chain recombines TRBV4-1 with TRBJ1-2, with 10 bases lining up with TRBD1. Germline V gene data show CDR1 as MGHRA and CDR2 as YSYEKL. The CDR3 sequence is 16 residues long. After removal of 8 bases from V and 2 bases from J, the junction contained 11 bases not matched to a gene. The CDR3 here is CASGGLTGGINYGYTF. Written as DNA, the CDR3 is TGCGCCAGCGGTGGGTTGACAGGGGGCATCAACTATGGCTACACCTTC.

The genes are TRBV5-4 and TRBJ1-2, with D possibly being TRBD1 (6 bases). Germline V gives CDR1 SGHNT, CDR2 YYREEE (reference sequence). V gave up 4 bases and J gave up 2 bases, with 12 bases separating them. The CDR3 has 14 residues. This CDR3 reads CASSPMTGNYGYTF. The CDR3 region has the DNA TGTGCCAGCAGCCCTATGACAGGAAACTATGGCTACACCTTC.

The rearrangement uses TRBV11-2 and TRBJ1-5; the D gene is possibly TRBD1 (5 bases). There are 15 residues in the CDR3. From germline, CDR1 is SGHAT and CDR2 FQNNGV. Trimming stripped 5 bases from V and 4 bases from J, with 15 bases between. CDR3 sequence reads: CASSPRRGLNQPQHF. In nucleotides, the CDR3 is TGTGCCAGCAGCCCGAGGAGGGGCCTAAATCAGCCCCAGCATTTT.

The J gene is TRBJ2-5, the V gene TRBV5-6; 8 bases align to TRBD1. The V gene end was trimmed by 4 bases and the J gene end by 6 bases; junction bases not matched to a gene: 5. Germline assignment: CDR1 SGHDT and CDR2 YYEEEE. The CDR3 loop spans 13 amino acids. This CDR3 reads CASSGQGQQTQYF. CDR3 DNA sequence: TGTGCCAGCAGCGGACAGGGTCAACAGACCCAGTACTTC.